This T cell receptor beta chain was identified during a study of blood T cells in healthy people across ages (dated by TCRdb to the mid-2010s). General notes on the study: In model experiments, template switching captured about one uniquely barcoded TCR beta cDNA molecule for every two T cells. For two donors (one aged 18 to 30 and one aged 80 or older), the study analyzed two additional independent replicas of 1 million unique cDNA reads from the same blood draw. The donors were divided into four age groups: young (average approximately 15 years), middle-aged (roughly 42), aged (approximately 62) and long-lived (about 79). To avoid experimental bias, donors of different ages were randomly spread across the sequencing lanes. Age-related changes in TCR beta repertoire diversity were measured in the study by deep sequencing normalized with unique cDNA molecular identifiers. What the research found in general, with its limitations: As age increased, observed TCR beta diversity per million T cells dropped in a roughly linear way, and a significant reduction was already evident by age 40. Compared with the aged group, more naive CD4+ T cells, fewer expanded clones and increased TCR diversity were shown by the long-lived group, suggesting age selection. Because the CMV infection status of the donors was unknown, age-related changes in expanded clonotypes may potentially have been confounded. Since profiling was done on bulk unsorted PBMCs, naive and antigen-experienced compartments could not be conclusively compared. Estimates of total diversity based on one million sequenced T cells were considered lower bounds and underestimates. Observed TCR beta diversity correlated strongly with the percentage of naive T cells measured by flow cytometry.

Trimming leaves V shorter by 4 bases and J shorter by 0 bases, with the junction holding 4 bases beyond the gene matches. From cysteine to phenylalanine, the CDR3 is 14 amino acids long. The CDR3 DNA has 42 bases and is translated from base 1. The germline V gene sets CDR1 to SQVTM and CDR2 to ANQGSEA. Systemically healthy Caucasian individuals from Russia, some 36 in total and aged about 6 to 95 years, were included as donors. Ten milliliters of peripheral blood were drawn from each donor into EDTA-treated Vacutainer tubes. Ficoll-Paque density-gradient centrifugation was used to isolate PBMCs, with at least 7 million per sample. Total RNA was extracted from PBMCs with Trizol reagent, with at least 5 micrograms obtained per sample. For every donor, flow cytometry on a PBMC aliquot measured the percentage of naive CD45RAhigh/CD27high T cells. Libraries were prepared through 5' RACE. The instrument was an Illumina HiSeq 2500. The second PCR ran for roughly 7 to 11 cycles and used a J-beta primer mix along with a sample-barcoded 5' primer. A template-switch 5' adaptor carrying 12 random nucleotides introduced a unique molecular identifier onto each TCR beta cDNA molecule. At least 2.5 million CDR3-containing paired-end reads were obtained from each sample. First-strand cDNA was synthesized from all RNA with the Mint cDNA synthesis kit, primed by a TRBC-specific oligonucleotide. Following uracil-DNA glycosylase treatment, all cDNA underwent a first 18-cycle PCR with the universal primers M1SS and BC2_uni_R. On the study's bioinformatics: Normalization of each sample was performed by random selection of 1 million high-quality reads, each carrying a distinct molecular identifier. Reads with shared molecular identifiers were discarded instead of being binned into consensus sequences. MiTCR, set to a Q25 quality threshold and the strictest error-elimination algorithm, was used for CDR3 identification, clonotype clustering and error correction. A nonparametric unseen species model with Euler transformation was used to estimate a lower bound on total TCR beta diversity. TCRdb took the public reads, trimmed them with fastp at Q25, ran MiXCR for clone calling and kept in-frame beta chains. Every entry covers one CDR3 protein and lists the most common genes and DNA from its rows. TCRdb, not the authors, supplied the V and J calls. Here the sample has around 1,000,000 distinct CDR3 sequences; roughly two fifths occur a single time. The top ten clones comprise about 12% of the sample.

In its sample, this clonotype was seen a few times. Which antigen it targets is not known. Per-base quality was not reported, and no clone a single base away is much larger than it. The material sequenced was blood. This TCR came from a man aged 18 to 35 in good health. Rearrangement joined TRBV29-1 to TRBJ2-3, with 7 bases matching TRBD1. The DNA sequence is as follows: TGCAGCGTTGGAGGGGGCCGAAGCACAGATACGCAGTATTTT. Its translation reads: CSVGGGRSTDTQYF.